This T cell receptor beta chain was observed in a study of T-cell memory formation after mild COVID-19. About the research overall: Clusters of TCRs were largely donor specific. The study, taken as a whole, reports: Second-wave clones with a day 37 peak had unconfirmed SARS-CoV-2 specificity. Contracting CD4+ clones sat mainly in CM and EM; CD8+ in EMRA.

Comment on this clonotype: Its antigen is still unknown.

Germline V gene sequence: CDR1 SEHNR, CDR2 FQNEAQ (reference sequence). V lost 1 base to trimming and J lost 4 bases, with 8 bases between them. The CDR3 extends over 14 amino acids. It was 5'RACE with constant-segment primers that produced the TCR alpha and TCR beta cDNA libraries, which carried sample barcodes and UMIs. TCRdb processed the 5' RACE reads anew with MiXCR; each CDR3 protein has one entry. The sample includes 400,000 to 500,000 distinct CDR3 sequences, about 19% of them seen just once. The sequence came from an adult woman who had mild COVID-19 (a few samples of this study predate the infection). Cell type and time point are not known. The material sequenced was PBMCs or a T cell subset sorted from them (not recorded which). The chain carries TRBV7-9 and TRBJ1-3; D is ambiguous. CDR3 protein: CASSLESSGNTIYF. DNA of the CDR3: TGTGCCAGCAGCTTAGAGTCGTCGGGAAACACCATATATTTT.